These 7 T cell receptor beta chains were all obtained from the same sample, sequenced in a study of shared clonotypes between healthy human individuals. The method was immunoSEQ multiplex PCR; TCRdb's version includes in-frame clones alone and lacks a portion of them. The sample records some 980,000 clones, around three quarters being singletons. The sequencing sample was made of memory CD4+ T cells sorted from blood. The subset is: CD45RA-negative fraction. The source of these receptors is a man aged 18-30 years in good health.

V is TRBV11-2 and J is TRBJ1-4; D not certain. CDR3 length: 14 residues. Trimming took 1 base from V and 8 from J, leaving 11 bases between them. CDR1 is SGHAT, CDR2 FQNNGV, per germline. The CDR3 DNA sequence: TGTGCCAGCAGCTTAGGGGGAGGGAGAGAAAAACTGTTTTTT. It encodes CASSLGGGREKLFF.

The CDR3 region has the DNA TGCAGCGTTGTCAGGGGATGGGAGCAGTACTTC. It translates to CSVVRGWEQYF. The chain joins TRBV29-1 to TRBJ2-7, with D maybe TRBD1 (6 bases). The CDR3 is 11 amino acids. Trimming took 4 bases from V and 7 from J, leaving 11 bases between them. Germline V CDR1 and CDR2: SQVTM, ANQGSEA.

V and J are TRBV6-6 and TRBJ1-1; D gene unclear. CDR3 length: 14 residues. Germline CDR1 is MNHNY and CDR2 is SVGAGI (reference sequence). V gave up 5 bases and J gave up 4 bases, with 14 bases separating them. CDR3: CASSLLDGRTEAFF. Here the CDR3 DNA reads TGTGCCAGCAGTCTATTGGACGGACGCACTGAAGCTTTCTTT.

This clone has only a few counts. The chain links TRBV28 to TRBJ1-4; D may be TRBD1 (6 bases). CDR3 length: 16 amino acids. Germline CDR1 reads MDHEN; CDR2 reads SYDVKM. V shed 10 bases and J shed 0 bases, with 18 bases lying between them. CDR3 in amino acids: CAILGSGTSTNEKLFF. CDR3 coding DNA: TGTGCCATCCTGGGTTCCGGGACATCAACTAATGAAAAACTGTTTTTT.

This sequence joins TRBV7-9 and TRBJ1-4, with D possibly being TRBD1 (6 bases). The ends were cut back, 3 bases at V and 4 bases at J, with 9 bases in the middle. The CDR3 is 14 amino acids. Germline-derived CDR1 and CDR2 are SEHNR and FQNEAQ (reference sequence). CDR3 nucleotide sequence: TGTGCCAGCAGCTTCACAGGGTTTAATGAAAAACTGTTTTTT. It codes for CASSFTGFNEKLFF.

The chain is built from TRBV11-2 and TRBJ2-3; D unclear. The CDR3 is 15 amino acids. CDR1 is SGHAT, CDR2 FQNNGV, per germline. The V end was cut by 6 bases, the J end by 6 bases, with 19 bases between. The CDR3 sequence: CASRNPGRRRDTQYF. Here the CDR3 DNA reads TGTGCCAGCAGGAATCCGGGCCGCAGGCGGGATACGCAGTATTTT.

The chain is built from TRBV7-9 and TRBJ2-2, with D tentatively TRBD2 (6 bases). The V gene's germline CDR1 is SEHNR and CDR2 FQNEAQ (reference sequence). Trimming took 2 bases from V and 8 from J, leaving 12 bases between them. This CDR3 is built from 14 residues. The CDR3 here is CASSLQGGSGELFF. Here the CDR3 DNA reads TGTGCCAGCAGCTTACAGGGAGGATCAGGGGAGCTGTTTTTT.